The 20 T cell receptor beta chains given below trace back to one sample, sequenced in a study of shared clonotypes between healthy human individuals. Sequencing used immunoSEQ multiplex PCR; TCRdb keeps in-frame clones, though not all of them. The sample lists hundreds of thousands of clones, roughly 96% seen once, with 0.32% in the top ten. The specimen was memory CD8+ T cells sorted from blood. As for subset: CD45RO+ cells pooled with CCR7-negative TemRA cells. These receptors all come from a man aged 25 to 40 in good health.

The genes are TRBV4-2 and TRBJ2-1; D is unresolved. CDR1 and CDR2 from the germline V gene are LGHNA and YNFKEQ. V lost 3 bases and J 10 bases, leaving 10 bases between the germline ends. This CDR3 spans 12 amino acids. CDR3 loop: CASSQGNREQFF. Here the CDR3 DNA reads TGTGCCAGCAGCCAGGGGAATAGGGAGCAGTTCTTC.

The chain couples TRBV27 to TRBJ2-1; the match to TRBD1 covers 9 bases. Germline CDR1 and CDR2: MNHEY and SMNVEV (reference sequence). J lost 1 base, V lost 2 bases, and 0 bases had no gene match. CDR3 length: 15 residues. This chain's CDR3 is CASSLGQGSYNEQFF. The CDR3 nucleotides read TGTGCCAGCAGTTTAGGACAGGGGTCCTACAATGAGCAGTTCTTC.

The chain links TRBV6-5 to TRBJ2-7, with D perhaps matching TRBD1 or TRBD2 (5 bases each). Trimming took 0 bases from V and 3 from J, leaving 12 bases between them. The CDR3 sequence is 15 residues long. CDR1 is MNHEY and CDR2 is SVGAGI in the germline V gene. The chain's CDR3 is CASSYSWDANYEQYF. CDR3 bases: TGTGCCAGCAGTTACTCGTGGGACGCGAACTACGAGCAGTACTTC.

The CDR3 DNA reads TGTGCCAGAAGCCCTCTCAAGAGCTCCTACAATGAGCAGTTCTTC. This codes for CARSPLKSSYNEQFF. The chain carries TRBV5-3 and TRBJ2-1; D unclear. TRBV5-3 is designated an ORF whose function remains uncertain. V lost 4 bases and J lost 0, with 11 bases in between. The CDR3 sequence is 15 residues long.

This CDR3 reads CASSFRDPASNYGYTF. The CDR3, as DNA: TGTGCCAGCAGCTTTAGGGACCCAGCATCTAACTATGGCTACACCTTC. The chain couples TRBV11-2 to TRBJ1-2; possible D gene TRBD1, 5 bases. This CDR3 region has 16 residues. The V gene's germline CDR1 is SGHAT and CDR2 FQNNGV. V was trimmed by 3 bases and J by 0 bases, leaving 14 bases between them.

CDR3: CASSQTTGFRSYNEQFF. CDR3 nucleotides: TGCGCCAGCAGCCAGACGACAGGATTTCGATCCTACAATGAGCAGTTCTTC. The V gene is TRBV4-1, the J gene TRBJ2-1, with a tentative D call TRBD1 (6 bases). Germline CDR1 reads MGHRA; CDR2 reads YSYEKL. CDR3 length equals 17 residues. Trimming removed 3 bases at V and 1 base at J, with 16 bases between.

J is TRBJ2-7 and V is TRBV7-2, with 9 bases fitting TRBD1. The J segment lost 6 bases and the V segment lost 3 bases, leaving 12 bases of the junction unmatched. CDR3 length: 16 residues. Germline V gene lookup returns CDR1 SGHTA and CDR2 FQGNSA. DNA for the CDR3: TGTGCCAGCAGCTTTTACCTCAGACAGGGGGTAAGCGAGCAGTACTTC. Translating gives CASSFYLRQGVSEQYF.

J is TRBJ1-2 and V is TRBV6-6; D gene uncertain. The CDR3 runs 14 residues. Germline V CDR1 and CDR2: MNHNY, SVGAGI (reference sequence). With 6 bases removed from V and 0 bases from J, the gap between germline ends came to 11 bases. Here the CDR3 reads CASRAPGSNYGYTF. Here the CDR3 DNA reads TGTGCCAGCAGAGCTCCGGGATCTAACTATGGCTACACCTTC.

This chain uses TRBV30 with TRBJ1-1, with no clear D. V was cut by 1 base and J by 0 bases, with 6 bases left in between. Germline V CDR1 and CDR2: GTSNPN, SVGIG (reference sequence). CDR3 length: 13 amino acids. CDR3 DNA sequence: TGTGCCTGGAGTGACGGGTTGAACACTGAAGCTTTCTTT. This codes for CAWSDGLNTEAFF.

The gene calls are TRBV18 and TRBJ2-3; 7 nucleotides line up with TRBD2. This CDR3 is built from 15 residues. CDR1 is KGHSH and CDR2 is LQKENI in the germline V gene. The ends lost 4 bases at V and 0 bases at J; junction bases unmatched: 4. The CDR3 DNA is TGTGCCAGCTCACGGAGCGGGGCTAGCACAGATACGCAGTATTTT. It yields the protein CASSRSGASTDTQYF.

This sequence joins TRBV28 and TRBJ1-5; D call uncertain. The germline V gene encodes CDR1 MDHEN and CDR2 SYDVKM. The CDR3 totals 13 residues. Trimming cost V 8 bases and J 4 bases, with 12 bases left between them. The CDR3 DNA reads TGTGCCAGCCAGCGCCCCCAAAATCAGCCCCAGCATTTT. Translated, it gives CASQRPQNQPQHF. The full variable domain, completed using reference TRBV28 and TRBJ1-5, is DVKVTQSSRYLVKRTGEKVFLECVQDMDHENMFWYRQDPGLGLRLIYFSYDVKMKEKGDIPEGYSVSREKKERFSLILESASTNQTSMYLCASQRPQNQPQHFGDGTRLSIL.

The genes are TRBV4-2 and TRBJ2-7, with D tentatively TRBD2 (6 bases). The V end was cut by 3 bases, the J end by 4 bases, with 7 bases between. The CDR3 is made up of 12 amino acids. Germline CDR1 is LGHNA and CDR2 is YNFKEQ. The DNA for the CDR3 is TGTGCCAGCAGCCAGGACTATTACGAGCAGTACTTC. Encoded protein: CASSQDYYEQYF.

V usage is TRBV7-9 and J usage is TRBJ2-1; 10 bases match TRBD2. The CDR3 loop spans 15 amino acids. The germline V gene encodes CDR1 SEHNR and CDR2 FQNEAQ (reference sequence). With V trimmed by 5 bases and J by 5 bases, 6 bases remained unmatched. Here the CDR3 reads CASSVGLAANNEQFF. CDR3 nucleotide sequence: TGTGCCAGCAGCGTAGGACTAGCGGCAAACAATGAGCAGTTCTTC.

The rearrangement joins TRBV23-1 to TRBJ2-1; TRBD1 might be the D (5 bases). TRBV23-1 is known as an ORF, though its function is uncertain. This CDR3 region has 16 residues. Trimming pared 6 bases from V and 0 bases from J, leaving 15 bases between. This chain's CDR3 is CASRGQGSSSYNEQFF. The CDR3 DNA follows: TGCGCCAGCAGAGGACAAGGTTCCAGCTCCTACAATGAGCAGTTCTTC.

V and J are TRBV2 and TRBJ1-3; no reliable D call. Germline values: CDR1 SNHLY, CDR2 FYNNEI. Trimming left V 3 bases short and J 4 bases short, with 7 bases between. This CDR3 region has 13 residues. CDR3 DNA sequence: TGTGCCAGCAGTGAGTCGGGGGGAAACACCATATATTTT. This gives the protein CASSESGGNTIYF.

J is TRBJ2-3 and V is TRBV5-8, with TRBD2 matching over 12 bases. The germline CDR1 and CDR2 sequences are SGHTS and YDEGEE. The CDR3 runs 16 residues. J gave up 7 bases and V 4 bases, and 10 bases lay outside the gene matches. The CDR3 spells CASSPASGRASYTQYF. Here the CDR3 DNA reads TGTGCCAGCAGCCCCGCTAGCGGGAGGGCCTCCTATACGCAGTATTTT.

The chain employs TRBV6-4 and TRBJ2-2; 7 bases align to TRBD2. The length of the CDR3 is 14 residues. The germline gives CDR1 MRHNA, CDR2 SNTAGT. Trimming at V came to 9 bases and at J to 1 base, leaving 5 bases not matched to a gene. CDR3 sequence: CASSSGENTGELFF. The DNA of the CDR3 is TGTGCCAGTTCCAGCGGGGAGAACACCGGGGAGCTGTTTTTT.

This rearrangement joins TRBV6-1 to TRBJ2-1, with TRBD1 matching 10 bases. The germline V gene has CDR1 MNHNS and CDR2 SASEGT. Losses at the gene ends were 5 bases for V and 1 base for J; bases not matched to a gene: 2. This CDR3 comprises 15 residues. The CDR3 region is CASSWDRGSYNEQFF. In nucleotides, the CDR3 is TGTGCCAGCAGTTGGGACAGGGGATCCTACAATGAGCAGTTCTTC.

The genes are TRBV15 and TRBJ1-4; D is unclear. Trimming pared 3 bases from V and 5 bases from J, leaving 10 bases between. The CDR3 extends over 14 amino acids. CDR1 and CDR2 from the germline V gene are LNHNV and YYDKDF (reference sequence). The DNA for the CDR3 is TGTGCCACCAGCAGGTACGGAGGGAATGAAAAACTGTTTTTT. Its translation: CATSRYGGNEKLFF.

About this clone itself: The same CDR3 is also encoded by other DNA sequences in this sample. Here the CDR3 reads CSAGRGDTQYF. The CDR3 DNA is TGCAGTGCTGGCAGGGGCGATACGCAGTATTTT. The V and J genes are TRBV20-1 and TRBJ2-3, with a possible D match to TRBD1 (6 bases). V lost 5 bases and J lost 6, with 9 bases in between. This CDR3 region has 11 residues. Germline CDR1 and CDR2: DFQATT and SNEGSKA (reference sequence).